This T cell receptor (beta chain) was sequenced for a study of cytomegalovirus exposure and HLA in healthy donors. PCR employed 60 Vbeta and 13 Jbeta primers. The protocol was immunoSEQ multiplex PCR, while the TCRdb copy is restricted to in-frame clones and leaves out a portion. The sample has around 80,000 clones, 10% seen once; the top ten hold about 24%. The sequenced sample consisted of PBMCs. The TCR originated in a man aged 55-75 years in good health and CMV-seropositive.

CDR3 DNA: TGTGCCACCGAAGGACTAGCCCCAGAGACCCAGTACTTC. Amino acids: CATEGLAPETQYF. The chain uses TRBV6-4 and TRBJ2-5, with 8 bases identical to TRBD2. With V trimmed by 10 bases and J by 4 bases, 8 bases remained unmatched. Germline CDR1 and CDR2: MRHNA and SNTAGT. The CDR3 contains 13 residues.